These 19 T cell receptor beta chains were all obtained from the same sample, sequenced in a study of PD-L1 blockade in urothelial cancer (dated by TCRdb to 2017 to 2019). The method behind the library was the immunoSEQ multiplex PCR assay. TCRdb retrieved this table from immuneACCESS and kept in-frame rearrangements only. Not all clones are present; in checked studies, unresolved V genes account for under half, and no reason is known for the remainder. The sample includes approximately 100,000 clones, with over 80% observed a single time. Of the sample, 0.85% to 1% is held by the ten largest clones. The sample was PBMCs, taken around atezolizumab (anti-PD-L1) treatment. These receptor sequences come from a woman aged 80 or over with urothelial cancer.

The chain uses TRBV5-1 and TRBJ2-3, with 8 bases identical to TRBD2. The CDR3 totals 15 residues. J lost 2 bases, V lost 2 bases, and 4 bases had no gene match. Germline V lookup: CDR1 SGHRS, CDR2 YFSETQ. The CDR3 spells CASSFVLADTDTQYF. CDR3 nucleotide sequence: TGCGCCAGCAGCTTCGTACTAGCGGACACAGATACGCAGTATTTT.

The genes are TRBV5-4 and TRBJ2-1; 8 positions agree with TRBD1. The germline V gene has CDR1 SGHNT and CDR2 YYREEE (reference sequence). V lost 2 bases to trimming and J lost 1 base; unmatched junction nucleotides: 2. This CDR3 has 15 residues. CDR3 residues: CASSLGTGSYNEQFF. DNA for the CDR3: TGTGCCAGCAGCTTAGGGACAGGATCCTACAATGAGCAGTTCTTC.

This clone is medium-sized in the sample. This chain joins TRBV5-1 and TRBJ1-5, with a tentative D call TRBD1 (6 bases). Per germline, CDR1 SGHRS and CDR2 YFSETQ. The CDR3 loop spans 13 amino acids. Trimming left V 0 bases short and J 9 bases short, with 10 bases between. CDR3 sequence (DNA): TGCGCCAGCAGCTTGGAGGGGGATCGGCCCCAGCATTTT. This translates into CASSLEGDRPQHF.

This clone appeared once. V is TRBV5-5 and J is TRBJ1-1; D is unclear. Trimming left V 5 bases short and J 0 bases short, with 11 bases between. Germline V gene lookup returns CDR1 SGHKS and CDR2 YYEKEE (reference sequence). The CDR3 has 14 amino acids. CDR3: CASSPIQVNTEAFF. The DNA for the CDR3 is TGTGCCAGCAGTCCAATCCAGGTGAACACTGAAGCTTTCTTT.

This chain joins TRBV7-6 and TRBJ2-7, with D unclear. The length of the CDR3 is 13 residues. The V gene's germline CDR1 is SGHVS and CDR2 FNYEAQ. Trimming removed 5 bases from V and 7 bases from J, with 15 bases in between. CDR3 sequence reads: CASSLFASIEQYF. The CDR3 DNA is TGTGCCAGCAGCCTATTCGCATCTATAGAGCAGTACTTC.

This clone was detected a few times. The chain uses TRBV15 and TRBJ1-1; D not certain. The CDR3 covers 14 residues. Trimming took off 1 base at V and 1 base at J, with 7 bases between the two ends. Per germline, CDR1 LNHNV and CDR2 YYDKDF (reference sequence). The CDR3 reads CATSRVFPNTEAFF. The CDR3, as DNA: TGTGCCACCAGCAGAGTATTCCCGAACACTGAAGCTTTCTTT.

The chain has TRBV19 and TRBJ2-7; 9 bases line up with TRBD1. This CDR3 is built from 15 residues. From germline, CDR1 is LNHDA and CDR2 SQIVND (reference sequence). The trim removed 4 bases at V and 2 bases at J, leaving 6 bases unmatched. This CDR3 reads CASSTSTGGTYEQYF. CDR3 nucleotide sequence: TGTGCCAGTAGTACCTCGACAGGGGGTACCTACGAGCAGTACTTC. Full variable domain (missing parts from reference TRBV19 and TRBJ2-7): DGGITQSPKYLFRKEGQNVTLSCEQNLNHDAMYWYRQDPGQGLRLIYYSQIVNDFQKGDIAEGYSVSREKKESFPLTVTSAQKNPTAFYLCASSTSTGGTYEQYFGPGTRLTVT.

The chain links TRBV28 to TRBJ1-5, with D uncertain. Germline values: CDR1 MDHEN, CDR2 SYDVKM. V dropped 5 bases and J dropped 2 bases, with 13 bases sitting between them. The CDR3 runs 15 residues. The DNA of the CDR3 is TGTGCCAGCAGTGCCCAACCGAGAGGCAATCAGCCCCAGCATTTT. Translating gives CASSAQPRGNQPQHF.

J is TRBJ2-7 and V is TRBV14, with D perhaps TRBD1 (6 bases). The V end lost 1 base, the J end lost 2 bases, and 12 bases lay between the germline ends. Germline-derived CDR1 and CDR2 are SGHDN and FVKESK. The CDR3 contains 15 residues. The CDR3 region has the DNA TGTGCCAGCAGCCAAGGAGTAGGACAGACCTACGAGCAGTACTTC. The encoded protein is CASSQGVGQTYEQYF.

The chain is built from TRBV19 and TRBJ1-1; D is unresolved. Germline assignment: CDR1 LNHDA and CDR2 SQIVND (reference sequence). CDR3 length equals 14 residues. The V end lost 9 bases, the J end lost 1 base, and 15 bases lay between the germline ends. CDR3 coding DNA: TGTGCCAGCCAAAGGTGGGAGGGGAACACTGAAGCTTTCTTT. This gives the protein CASQRWEGNTEAFF.

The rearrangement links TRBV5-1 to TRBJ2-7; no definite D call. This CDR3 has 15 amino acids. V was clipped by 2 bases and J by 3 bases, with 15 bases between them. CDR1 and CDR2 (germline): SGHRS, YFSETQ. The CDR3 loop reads CASSLGDPRHYEQYF. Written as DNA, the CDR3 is TGCGCCAGCAGCTTAGGCGACCCAAGACACTACGAGCAGTACTTC.

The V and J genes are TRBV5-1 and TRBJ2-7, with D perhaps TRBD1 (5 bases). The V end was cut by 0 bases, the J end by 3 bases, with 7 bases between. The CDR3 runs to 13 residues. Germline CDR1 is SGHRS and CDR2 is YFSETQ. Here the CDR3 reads CASSLGGDYEQYF. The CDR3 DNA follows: TGCGCCAGCAGCTTGGGGGGCGACTACGAGCAGTACTTC.

CDR3: CASSIQGIGGNTIYF. The CDR3, as DNA: TGTGCCAGTAGTATACAGGGGATCGGAGGAAACACCATATATTTT. This rearrangement joins TRBV19 to TRBJ1-3, with a possible D match to TRBD1 (6 bases). Germline V lookup: CDR1 LNHDA, CDR2 SQIVND (reference sequence). CDR3 size: 15 residues. Between the trimmed V and J ends, which lost 2 bases and 4 bases, there was a span of 12 bases. The whole variable domain, filled in from reference TRBV19 and TRBJ1-3, reads DGGITQSPKYLFRKEGQNVTLSCEQNLNHDAMYWYRQDPGQGLRLIYYSQIVNDFQKGDIAEGYSVSREKKESFPLTVTSAQKNPTAFYLCASSIQGIGGNTIYFGEGSWLTVV.

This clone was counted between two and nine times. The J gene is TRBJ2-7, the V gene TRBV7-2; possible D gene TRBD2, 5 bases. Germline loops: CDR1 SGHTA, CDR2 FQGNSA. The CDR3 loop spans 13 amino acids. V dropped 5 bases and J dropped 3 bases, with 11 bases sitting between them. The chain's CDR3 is CASSAGRGYEQYF. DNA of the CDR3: TGTGCCAGCAGCGCCGGACGGGGCTACGAGCAGTACTTC. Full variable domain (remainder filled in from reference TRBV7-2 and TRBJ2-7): GAGVSQSPSNKVTEKGKDVELRCDPISGHTALYWYRQSLGQGLEFLIYFQGNSAPDKSGLPSDRFSAERTGGSVSTLTIQRTQQEDSAVYLCASSAGRGYEQYFGPGTRLTVT.

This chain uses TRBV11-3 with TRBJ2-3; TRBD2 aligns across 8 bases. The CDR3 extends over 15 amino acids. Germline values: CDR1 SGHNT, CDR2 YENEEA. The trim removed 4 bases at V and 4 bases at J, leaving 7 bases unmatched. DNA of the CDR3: TGTGCCAGCAGCTCGGGGGGGGGCGCCGCAGATACGCAGTATTTT. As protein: CASSSGGGAADTQYF.

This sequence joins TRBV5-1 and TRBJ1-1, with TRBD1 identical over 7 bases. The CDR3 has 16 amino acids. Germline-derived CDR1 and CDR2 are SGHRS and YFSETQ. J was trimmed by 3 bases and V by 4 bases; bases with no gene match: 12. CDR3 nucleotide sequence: TGCGCCAGCAGCGGGGACACAGGGGCGTCGTACACTGAAGCTTTCTTT. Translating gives CASSGDTGASYTEAFF.

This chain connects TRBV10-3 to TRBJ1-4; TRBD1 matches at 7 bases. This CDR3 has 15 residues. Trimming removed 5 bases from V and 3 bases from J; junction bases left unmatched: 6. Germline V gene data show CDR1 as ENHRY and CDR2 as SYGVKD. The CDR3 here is CAISFSGQPNEKLFF. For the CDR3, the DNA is TGTGCCATCAGTTTTTCGGGACAGCCTAATGAAAAACTGTTTTTT.

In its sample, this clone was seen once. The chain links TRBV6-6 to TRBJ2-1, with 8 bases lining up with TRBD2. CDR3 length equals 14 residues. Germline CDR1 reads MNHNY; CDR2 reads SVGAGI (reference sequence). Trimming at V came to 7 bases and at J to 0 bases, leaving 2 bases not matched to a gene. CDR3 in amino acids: CASTSGSSYNEQFF. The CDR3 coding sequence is TGTGCCAGCACAAGCGGGAGCTCCTACAATGAGCAGTTCTTC.

Written as DNA, the CDR3 is TGTGCCAGCAGCTTAGGGAGCGGAAGCACAGATACGCAGTATTTT. This encodes CASSLGSGSTDTQYF. The chain employs TRBV7-9 and TRBJ2-3; weak D call: TRBD2 (5 bases). V shed 1 base and J shed 0 bases, with 8 bases lying between them. The CDR3 is 15 amino acids. Germline V CDR1 and CDR2: SEHNR, FQNEAQ (reference sequence). Supplemented by reference TRBV7-9 and TRBJ2-3, the full variable domain reads DTGVSQNPRHKITKRGQNVTFRCDPISEHNRLYWYRQTLGQGPEFLTYFQNEAQLEKSRLLSDRFSAERPKGSFSTLEIQRTEQGDSAMYLCASSLGSGSTDTQYFGPGTRLTVL.